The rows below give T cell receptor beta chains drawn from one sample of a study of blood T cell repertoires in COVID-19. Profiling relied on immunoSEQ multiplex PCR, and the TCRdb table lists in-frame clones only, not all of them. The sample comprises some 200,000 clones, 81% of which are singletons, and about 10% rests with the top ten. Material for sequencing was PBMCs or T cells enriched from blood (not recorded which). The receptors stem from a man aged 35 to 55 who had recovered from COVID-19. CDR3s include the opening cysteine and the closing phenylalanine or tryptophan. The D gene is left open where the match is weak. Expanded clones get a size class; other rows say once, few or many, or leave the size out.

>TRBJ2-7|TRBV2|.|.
TGTGCCACCGTCATTCAGGGGACCGGCAACGAGCAGTACTTC
CATVIQGTGNEQYF
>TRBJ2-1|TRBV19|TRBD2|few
TGTGCCAGTAGTCTGAGCGGGGGGCTCTACAATGAGCAGTTCTTC
CASSLSGGLYNEQFF
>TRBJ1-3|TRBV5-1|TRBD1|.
TGCGCCAGCAGCTTGGGGGCGACAGGGGCGGTAAACACCATATATTTT
CASSLGATGAVNTIYF
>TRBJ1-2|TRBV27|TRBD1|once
TGTGCCAGCAGTTCTAATCCAGGGGGCGCGGACTATGGCTACACCTTC
CASSSNPGGADYGYTF
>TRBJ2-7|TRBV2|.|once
TGTGCCACCGCGGACAGTTCCGGGTCCTACGAGCAGTACTTC
CATADSSGSYEQYF
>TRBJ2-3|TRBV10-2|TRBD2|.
TGCGCCAGCTGGACTAGCGGGAGTTTAACAGATACGCAGTATTTT
CASWTSGSLTDTQYF
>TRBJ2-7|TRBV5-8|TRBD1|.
TGTGCCAGCAGCCAGGACAGGGGGGGTTCCTACGAGCAGTACTTC
CASSQDRGGSYEQYF
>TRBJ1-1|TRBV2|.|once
TGTGCCAGCAGTGTGTTGGAGATGGCTTTCTTT
CASSVLEMAFF
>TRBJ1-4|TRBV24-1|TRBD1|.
TGTGCCACCACATTGGCCCCTACAGGGGTTTTTGAAAAACTGTTTTTT
CATTLAPTGVFEKLFF
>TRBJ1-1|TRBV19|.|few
TGTGCCAGTAGTATCTACACTGAAGCTTTCTTT
CASSIYTEAFF
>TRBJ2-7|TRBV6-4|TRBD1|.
TGTGCCAGCAGTGGAACAGGGGACCGGCTCACCTACGAGCAGTACTTC
CASSGTGDRLTYEQYF
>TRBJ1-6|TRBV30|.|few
TGTGCCTGGAGTCCCCTACAGGGCCGCATTTCCTATAATTCACCCCTCCACTTT
CAWSPLQGRISYNSPLHF
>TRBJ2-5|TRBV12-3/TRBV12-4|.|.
TGTGCCAGCAGTTTAGGAGTTGGAGAGACCCAGTACTTC
CASSLGVGETQYF
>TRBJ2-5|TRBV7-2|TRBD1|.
TGTGCCAGCAGCGAACAGGGGCTGAAGACCCAGTACTTC
CASSEQGLKTQYF
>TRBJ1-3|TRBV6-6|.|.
TGTGCCAGCAGTCGTTTTCTGGGAGTCGCTCTCACTACCTCTGGAAACACCATATATTTT
CASSRFLGVALTTSGNTIYF
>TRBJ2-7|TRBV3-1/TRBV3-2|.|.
TGTGCCAGCAGCCCCCACGCGGGTGAGCGCTACGAGCAGTACTTC
CASSPHAGERYEQYF
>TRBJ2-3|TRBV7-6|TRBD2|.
TGTGCCAGCAGCTTAGCGTCTGGCGGGGGGGCTGGAGATACGCAGTATTTT
CASSLASGGGAGDTQYF
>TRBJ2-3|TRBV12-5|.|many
TGTGCTAGTGGTTTGGGTCGGGCAGATACGCAGTATTTT
CASGLGRADTQYF
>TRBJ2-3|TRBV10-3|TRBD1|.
TGTGCCATCAGTGCGATCGGGACAGGGGGCACAGATACGCAGTATTTT
CAISAIGTGGTDTQYF
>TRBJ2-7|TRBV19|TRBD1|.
TGTGCCAGTAGTACAGGGGGCGGGTACGAGCAGTACTTC
CASSTGGGYEQYF
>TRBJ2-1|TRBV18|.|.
TGTGCCAGCTCACCCGGAGGTTACAATGAGCAGTTCTTC
CASSPGGYNEQFF
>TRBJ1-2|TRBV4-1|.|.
TGCGCCAGCAGCCAAGTCGTACGGGGGGGCTACTATGGCTACACCTTC
CASSQVVRGGYYGYTF
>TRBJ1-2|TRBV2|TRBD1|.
TGTGCCAGCACTCACGAGACAGGGTGGGATGGCTACACCTTC
CASTHETGWDGYTF
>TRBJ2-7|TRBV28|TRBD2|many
TGTGCCAGCAGCGGCGGGAGTCCCCACGAGCAGTACTTC
CASSGGSPHEQYF
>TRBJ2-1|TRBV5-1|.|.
TGCGCCAGCAGCTTGACGCCGGGGGATCACAATGAGCAGTTCTTC
CASSLTPGDHNEQFF
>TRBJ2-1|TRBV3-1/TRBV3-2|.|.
TGTGCCAGCAGAAAAGCAGGTTTTGTGGGCAATGAGCAGTTCTTC
CASRKAGFVGNEQFF
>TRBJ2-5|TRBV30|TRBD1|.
TGTGCCTGGGGACAGGGGGATGGTGAGACCCAGTACTTC
CAWGQGDGETQYF
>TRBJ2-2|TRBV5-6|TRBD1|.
TGTGCCAGCAGCTTTGGGCAGGGGGTGAACACCGGGGAGCTGTTTTTT
CASSFGQGVNTGELFF
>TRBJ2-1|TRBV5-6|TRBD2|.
TGTGCCAGCAGCGCAACCTCCTCTTGGCGGGAGGGAGGGGAGCAGTTCTTC
CASSATSSWREGGEQFF
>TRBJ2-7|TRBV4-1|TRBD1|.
TGCGCCAGCAGCCACCCGGACAGGGGGCTCTACGAGCAGTACTTC
CASSHPDRGLYEQYF
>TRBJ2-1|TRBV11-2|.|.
TGTGCCAGCAGCCTATATGCTAAGGAGCAGTTCTTC
CASSLYAKEQFF
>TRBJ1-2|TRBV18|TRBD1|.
TGTGCCAGCTCACCAGACAGGGGGCCAGGCTACACCTTC
CASSPDRGPGYTF
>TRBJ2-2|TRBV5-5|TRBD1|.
TGTGCCAGCAGCCCAAGGAAACAGGGGCCCGGGGAGCTGTTTTTT
CASSPRKQGPGELFF
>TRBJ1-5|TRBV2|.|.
TGTGCCAGCAAAATCAAGCAGGGTACTCAGCCCCAGCATTTT
CASKIKQGTQPQHF
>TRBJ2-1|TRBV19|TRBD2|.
TGTGCCAGTAGTATTAGCGGGAACAATGAGCAGTTCTTC
CASSISGNNEQFF
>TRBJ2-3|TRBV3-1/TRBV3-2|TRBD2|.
TGTGCCAGCAGCCCTACTAGCGGCACAGATACGCAGTATTTT
CASSPTSGTDTQYF
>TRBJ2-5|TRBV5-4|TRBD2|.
TGTGCCAGCAGTCGAGCGGGAGTGGAGGAGACCCAGTACTTC
CASSRAGVEETQYF
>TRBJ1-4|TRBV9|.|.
TGTGCCAGCAGCGACGGTAGGGGTGAAAAACTGTTTTTT
CASSDGRGEKLFF
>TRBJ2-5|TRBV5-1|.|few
TGCGCCAGCAGTCGCGAAGAGACCCAGTACTTC
CASSREETQYF
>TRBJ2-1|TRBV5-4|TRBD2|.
TGTGCCAGCAGCTTGGCCCTCGCTAGCGGGAGAGGGGAGCAGTTCTTC
CASSLALASGRGEQFF
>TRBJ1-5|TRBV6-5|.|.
TGTGCCAGCAGTTACTCGGCTAGGAGTAATCAGCCCCAGCATTTT
CASSYSARSNQPQHF
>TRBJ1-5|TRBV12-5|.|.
TGTGCTAGTTGCAGGGACAATCAGCCCCAGCATTTT
CASCRDNQPQHF
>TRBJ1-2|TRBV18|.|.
TGTGCCAGCTCACCACAACAGGATCAAGCTAACTATGGCTACACCTTC
CASSPQQDQANYGYTF
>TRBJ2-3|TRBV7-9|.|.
TGTGCCAGCAGCCACCCCGGGGTGGGCACAGATACGCAGTATTTT
CASSHPGVGTDTQYF
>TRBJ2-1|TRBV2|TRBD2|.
TGTGCCAGCAGTGAAGCGACTAGCCTGTTCTTC
CASSEATSLFF
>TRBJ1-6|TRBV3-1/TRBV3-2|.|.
TGTGCCAGCAGCCGCGGACACCCATCACCCCTCCACTTT
CASSRGHPSPLHF
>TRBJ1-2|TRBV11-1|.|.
TGTGCCAGCAGCCTGTCAGACTTAAATGGCTACACCTTC
CASSLSDLNGYTF
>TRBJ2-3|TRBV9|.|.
TGTGCCAGCAGCGTCACTAGCACAGATACGCAGTATTTT
CASSVTSTDTQYF
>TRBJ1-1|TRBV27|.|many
TGTGCCAGCAGTTTCGACTCCCGGGACTCCCTATCAGAAGCTTTCTTT
CASSFDSRDSLSEAFF
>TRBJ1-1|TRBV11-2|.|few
TGTGCCAGCAGCAAACCTCGAGGTGGAAACACTGAAGCTTTCTTT
CASSKPRGGNTEAFF
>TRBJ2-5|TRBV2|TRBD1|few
TGTGCCAGCAGTGTAATCGACAGGGGGCTTGAGACCCAGTACTTC
CASSVIDRGLETQYF
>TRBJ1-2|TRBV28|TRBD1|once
TGTGCCAGCAGTTTATCGACAGGGGTTTTAGGGGGCTACACCTTC
CASSLSTGVLGGYTF
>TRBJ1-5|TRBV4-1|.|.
TGCGCCAGCAGCCGCCAGGGCCCTCTCAATCAGCCCCAGCATTTT
CASSRQGPLNQPQHF
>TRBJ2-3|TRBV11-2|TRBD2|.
TGTGCCAGCAGCACCAGCGGGGTAGATACGCAGTATTTT
CASSTSGVDTQYF